The entry that follows covers one TCR beta chain sequence. Antigen unknown. The record originates from a study of long-term antiretroviral therapy in people with HIV. It was version v3.0 of the immunoSEQ assay that was run at survey level. For each individual sample, sequencing targeted roughly 35,000-55,000 T-cell genomes. Assay used: immunoSEQ multiplex PCR; TCRdb lists only in-frame clones, some missing. The sample lists 20,000 to 25,000 clones, about 80% seen once, with 9% to 10% in the top ten. CDR1 and CDR2 from the germline V gene are MNHEY and SMNVEV (reference sequence). CDR3 length: 17 residues. The V segment lost 5 bases and the J segment 3 bases; nucleotides outside the gene matches: 13. PBMC samples from each donor numbered at least one pre-ART and at least two post-ART. The study's findings and limits: Clonotypes expanded prior to ART showed repertoire dominance at all sampled time points. Controls showed broader CDR3 length ranges than did the HIV repertoires.

This chain joins TRBV27 and TRBJ2-7, with TRBD2 matching 10 bases. This clonotype originated in a woman aged 40 to 50 with HIV. The sequenced sample was unsorted PBMCs, obtained 1.2 years after starting antiretroviral therapy. As DNA, the CDR3 is TGTGCCAGCAGTCAGAAGTTCCTAGCGGGAGTTAGCTACGAGCAGTACTTC. It encodes CASSQKFLAGVSYEQYF.